Below are 14 T cell receptor beta chains sequenced from a single sample in a study of blood T cell repertoires in COVID-19. Sequenced by immunoSEQ multiplex PCR; TCRdb stores in-frame clones only, minus some. The table has under 400,000 clones, about 88% seen once. Sample: PBMCs or T cells enriched from blood (not recorded which). The receptors here all came from a woman younger than 45 who had been exposed to COVID-19.

This clone was observed many times. This sequence joins TRBV5-1 and TRBJ2-5; 12 bases map to TRBD1. Trimming removed 4 bases from V and 0 bases from J; junction bases left unmatched: 4. Germline CDR1 reads SGHRS; CDR2 reads YFSETQ. The CDR3 loop spans 16 amino acids. The CDR3 sequence: CASSPGTGGYQETQYF. In DNA form, the CDR3 reads TGCGCCAGCAGCCCTGGGACAGGGGGCTACCAAGAGACCCAGTACTTC.

This clone has a handful of counts. This chain connects TRBV29-1 to TRBJ1-5; 8 nucleotides agree with TRBD1. CDR1 is SQVTM and CDR2 is ANQGSEA in the germline V gene. The CDR3 has 14 residues. Unmatched junction bases numbered 6, after V lost 4 bases and J lost 4 bases. CDR3 amino acids: CSVGGQGTNQPQHF. In DNA form, the CDR3 reads TGCAGCGTTGGCGGACAGGGAACAAATCAGCCCCAGCATTTT.

This clone turned up a few times. Other nucleotide sequences in the sample specify the same CDR3. This chain connects TRBV6-5 to TRBJ1-1; D is undetermined. Germline V CDR1 and CDR2: MNHEY, SVGAGI. Between the trimmed V and J ends, which lost 5 bases and 1 base, there was a span of 5 bases. The CDR3 spans 12 residues. CDR3: CASSLRNTEAFF. The CDR3 bases are TGTGCCAGCAGTCTCCGGAACACTGAAGCTTTCTTT.

The rearrangement links TRBV29-1 to TRBJ1-2, with a weak D call TRBD1 (6 bases). V lost 6 bases, J lost 1 base, and 18 bases lay in between. The CDR3 spans 15 residues. Germline assignment: CDR1 SQVTM and CDR2 ANQGSEA. The CDR3: CSVATGTLINYGYTF. CDR3 sequence (DNA): TGCAGCGTAGCTACAGGGACATTGATTAACTATGGCTACACCTTC.

CDR3 loop: CASSSGDFQETQYF. The CDR3 DNA is TGTGCCAGCAGTTCCGGGGACTTCCAAGAGACCCAGTACTTC. This rearrangement joins TRBV27 to TRBJ2-5; tentatively, D is TRBD2 (6 bases). Per germline, CDR1 MNHEY and CDR2 SMNVEV (reference sequence). The V and J ends lost 4 bases and 1 base respectively, with 10 bases between them. The CDR3 contains 14 residues.

The chain joins TRBV10-3 to TRBJ2-7; TRBD1 aligns across 8 bases. The V gene end was trimmed by 3 bases and the J gene end by 3 bases; junction bases not matched to a gene: 7. The CDR3 has 15 amino acids. Germline CDR1 ENHRY, CDR2 SYGVKD. CDR3 region: CAISDHGQGHYEQYF. Written as DNA, the CDR3 is TGTGCCATCAGTGATCACGGACAGGGCCACTACGAGCAGTACTTC.

The genes are TRBV3-1 (or the pseudogene TRBV3-2) and TRBJ1-2; D unclear. V was shortened by 1 base and J by 4 bases, with 10 bases between the two germline ends. Germline CDR1 reads LGHDT; CDR2 reads YNNKEL (reference sequence). This CDR3 is 14 amino acids long. CDR3 sequence reads: CASSQASSLYGYTF. Here the CDR3 DNA reads TGTGCCAGCAGCCAAGCGTCCTCCCTCTATGGCTACACCTTC.

The chain links TRBV6-6 to TRBJ1-1; a possible D gene is TRBD1 (5 bases). Germline V gives CDR1 MNHNY, CDR2 SVGAGI (reference sequence). Trimming stripped 2 bases from V and 14 bases from J, with 12 bases between. CDR3 length: 11 amino acids. Here the CDR3 reads CASSYGAGRFF. The CDR3 DNA reads TGTGCCAGCAGTTACGGGGCAGGGCGGTTCTTT.

The chain combines TRBV2 with TRBJ2-2; possibly TRBD1 for D (5 bases). Germline assignment: CDR1 SNHLY and CDR2 FYNNEI. This CDR3 contains 13 residues. V lost 3 bases and J lost 4, with 6 bases in between. Here the CDR3 DNA reads TGTGCCAGCAGTGACCAGGGCACCGGGGAGCTGTTTTTT. Translated, it gives CASSDQGTGELFF.

This clone has only one observation. Other DNA sequences in this specimen translate into the identical CDR3. V usage is TRBV29-1 and J usage is TRBJ1-1; D is unclear. Germline values: CDR1 SQVTM, CDR2 ANQGSEA. The V end lost 2 bases, the J end lost 2 bases, and 9 bases lay between the germline ends. CDR3 length: 13 residues. CDR3: CSVERGLNTEAFF. Here the CDR3 DNA reads TGCAGCGTTGAACGGGGTTTAAACACTGAAGCTTTCTTT.

The chain has TRBV19 and TRBJ2-4; 15 bases agree with TRBD2. The CDR3 is made up of 19 amino acids. V trimming: 3 bases; J trimming: 10 bases; junction bases outside the gene matches: 16. Germline V gene sequence: CDR1 LNHDA, CDR2 SQIVND (reference sequence). This CDR3 is CASSMAAAGLAGGAVIQYF. The CDR3 region has the DNA TGTGCCAGTAGTATGGCAGCCGCTGGACTAGCGGGAGGGGCTGTAATTCAGTACTTC.

This rearrangement joins TRBV27 to TRBJ2-6; tentatively, D is TRBD2 (5 bases). Per the germline V gene, CDR1 is MNHEY and CDR2 is SMNVEV (reference sequence). V was pared by 4 bases and J by 1 base, with 23 bases between. There are 20 residues in the CDR3. The CDR3 coding sequence is TGTGCCAGCAGTTCATCAACCGACCGTCCAACTAGATCTGGGGCCAACGTCCTGACTTTC. Encoded protein: CASSSSTDRPTRSGANVLTF.

V usage is TRBV5-1 and J usage is TRBJ2-1; the match to TRBD1 covers 7 bases. The germline V gene encodes CDR1 SGHRS and CDR2 YFSETQ. Trimming cost V 0 bases and J 4 bases; bases outside gene matches: 22. This CDR3 has 21 amino acids. The CDR3 reads CASSLEGETGVIESRYNEQFF. As DNA, the CDR3 is TGCGCCAGCAGCTTGGAAGGAGAAACAGGGGTCATCGAATCCAGATACAATGAGCAGTTCTTC. Complete variable domain (other parts from reference TRBV5-1 and TRBJ2-1): KAGVTQTPRYLIKTRGQQVTLSCSPISGHRSVSWYQQTPGQGLQFLFEYFSETQRNKGNFPGRFSGRQFSNSRSEMNVSTLELGDSALYLCASSLEGETGVIESRYNEQFFGPGTRLTVL.

DNA for the CDR3: TGTGCCAGCAGCTACTCCTGGGACAGGGGCCTTTCGGCCGAAAAACTGTTTTTT. It yields the protein CASSYSWDRGLSAEKLFF. The gene calls are TRBV5-6 and TRBJ1-4, with TRBD1 matching over 10 bases. The junction had 16 bases not matched to a gene; V was cut back by 3 bases and J by 8 bases. The germline V gene encodes CDR1 SGHDT and CDR2 YYEEEE. The CDR3 contains 18 residues.